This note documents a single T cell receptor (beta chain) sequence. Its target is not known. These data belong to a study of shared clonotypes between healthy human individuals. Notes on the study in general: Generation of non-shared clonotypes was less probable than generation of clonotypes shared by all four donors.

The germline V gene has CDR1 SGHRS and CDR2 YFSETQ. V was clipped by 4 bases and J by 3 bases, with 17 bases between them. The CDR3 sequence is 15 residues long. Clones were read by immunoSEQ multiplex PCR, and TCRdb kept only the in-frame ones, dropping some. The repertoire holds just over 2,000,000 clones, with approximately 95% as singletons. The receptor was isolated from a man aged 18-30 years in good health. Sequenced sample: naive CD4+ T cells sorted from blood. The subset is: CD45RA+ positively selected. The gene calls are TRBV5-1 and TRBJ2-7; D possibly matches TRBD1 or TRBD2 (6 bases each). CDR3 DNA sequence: TGCGCCAGCAGCCAGGAGGCAGGGGAGGTCTACGAGCAGTACTTC. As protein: CASSQEAGEVYEQYF. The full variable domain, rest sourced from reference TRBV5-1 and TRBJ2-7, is KAGVTQTPRYLIKTRGQQVTLSCSPISGHRSVSWYQQTPGQGLQFLFEYFSETQRNKGNFPGRFSGRQFSNSRSEMNVSTLELGDSALYLCASSQEAGEVYEQYFGPGTRLTVT.